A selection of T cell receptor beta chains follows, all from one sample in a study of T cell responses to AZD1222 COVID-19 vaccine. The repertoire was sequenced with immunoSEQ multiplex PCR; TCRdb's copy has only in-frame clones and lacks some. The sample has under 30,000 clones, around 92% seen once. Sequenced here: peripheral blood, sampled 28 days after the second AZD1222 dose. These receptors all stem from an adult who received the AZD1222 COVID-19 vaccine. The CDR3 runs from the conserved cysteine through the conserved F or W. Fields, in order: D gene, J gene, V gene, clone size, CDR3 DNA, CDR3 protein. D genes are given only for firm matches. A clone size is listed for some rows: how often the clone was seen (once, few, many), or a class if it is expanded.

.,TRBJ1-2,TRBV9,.,TGTGCCAGCAGCCCCACCAGGGACAACTATGGCTACACCTTC,CASSPTRDNYGYTF
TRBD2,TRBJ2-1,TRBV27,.,TGTGCCTCTGCTAGCGGGAGTGCCTACAATGAGCAGTTCTTC,CASASGSAYNEQFF
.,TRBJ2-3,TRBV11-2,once,TGTGCCAGCAGCAATAGTGTAGCCGCAGATACGCAGTATTTT,CASSNSVAADTQYF
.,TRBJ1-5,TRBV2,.,TGTGCCAGCAGTGATACGGGGGGGGCAGTCGTGGGTCAGCCCCAGCATTTT,CASSDTGGAVVGQPQHF
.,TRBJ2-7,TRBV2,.,TGTGCCAGCAGTTCGACAGAACTCTACGAGCAGTACTTC,CASSSTELYEQYF
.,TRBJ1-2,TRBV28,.,TGTGCCAGCAGTCGCCCGGTAGACAGCTCCTACACCTTC,CASSRPVDSSYTF
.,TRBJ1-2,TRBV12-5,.,TGTGCTAGTGGTAAAGTTGACAGCCGTGGCTACACCTTC,CASGKVDSRGYTF
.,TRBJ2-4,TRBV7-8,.,TGTGCCCAAGGGGGATACAAGAGAGAGGGGAAAGCCAAAAACATTCAGTACTTC,CAQGGYKREGKAKNIQYF
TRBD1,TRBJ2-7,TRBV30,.,TGTGCCTGGGGGGTCCAGGGGGTCTACGAGCAGTACTTC,CAWGVQGVYEQYF
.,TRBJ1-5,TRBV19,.,TGTGCCAGTAGTATACTGAGTCCAGGCGTGAGCAATCAGCCCCAGCATTTT,CASSILSPGVSNQPQHF
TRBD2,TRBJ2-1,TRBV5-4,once,TGTGCCAGCAGCTTTAGGCTAGCGGGTTACAATGAGCAGTTCTTC,CASSFRLAGYNEQFF
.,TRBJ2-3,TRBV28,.,TGTGCCAGCAGAAAGAGTAGCACAGATACGCAGTATTTT,CASRKSSTDTQYF
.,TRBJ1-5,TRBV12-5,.,TGTGCTAGTGGTTTGGCCAGGGAGCCCCAGCATTTT,CASGLAREPQHF
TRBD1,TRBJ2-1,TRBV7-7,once,TGTGCCAGCAGCCTCGGACAGGGGGCTAACAATGAGCAGTTCTTC,CASSLGQGANNEQFF
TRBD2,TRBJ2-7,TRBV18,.,TGTGCCACCCGGGGGGATGCCTACGAGCAGTACTTC,CATRGDAYEQYF
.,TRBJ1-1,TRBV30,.,TGTGCCTGGAGTAAAGGTCGGGACACTGAAGCTTTCTTT,CAWSKGRDTEAFF
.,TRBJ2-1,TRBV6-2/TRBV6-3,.,TGTGCCAGCAGTTACTCGAGGTACCCCGACTCCCAGCGTGAGCAGTTCTTC,CASSYSRYPDSQREQFF
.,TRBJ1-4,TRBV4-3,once,TGCGCCAGCAGCCGCCTACAGGGATCTAATGAAAAACTGTTTTTT,CASSRLQGSNEKLFF
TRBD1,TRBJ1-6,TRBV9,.,TGTGCCAGCAGCGCTACAGGGGATAATTCACCCCTCCACTTT,CASSATGDNSPLHF
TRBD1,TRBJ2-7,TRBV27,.,TGTGCCAGCAGTACACCGGGACAGGGCCCCTACGAGCAGTACTTC,CASSTPGQGPYEQYF
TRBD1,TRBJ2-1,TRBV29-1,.,TGCAGCGTTGTCATAGGGACAGGGGCCTACAATGAGCAGTTCTTC,CSVVIGTGAYNEQFF
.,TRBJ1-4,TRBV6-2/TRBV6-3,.,TGTGCCAGCACCCCAAGGGATGGGGCAGGAAATATTCGTGAAAAACTGTTTTTT,CASTPRDGAGNIREKLFF
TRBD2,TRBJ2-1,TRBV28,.,TGTGCCAGCAGCTTGACTAGCGGGACCTTCTCCTACAATGAGCAGTTCTTC,CASSLTSGTFSYNEQFF
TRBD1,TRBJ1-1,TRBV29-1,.,TGCAGCGTTGGACCCGGACAGGGCAATACTGAAGCTTTCTTT,CSVGPGQGNTEAFF
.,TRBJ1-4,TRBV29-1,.,TGCAGCGTTGAAAGCCAGGAGGCTAATGAAAAACTGTTTTTT,CSVESQEANEKLFF
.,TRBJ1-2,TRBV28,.,TGTGCCAGCAGTCTCCTGTATGGCTACACCTTC,CASSLLYGYTF
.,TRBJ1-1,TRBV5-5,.,TGTGCCAGCAGCCTAGGAACAGGGTGGTGGACTGAAGCTTTCTTT,CASSLGTGWWTEAFF
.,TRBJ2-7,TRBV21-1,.,TGTGCCAGCAGCAAACTAGGGGGGTACGAGCAGTACTTC,CASSKLGGYEQYF
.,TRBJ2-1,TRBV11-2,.,TGTGCCAGCAGCACGGGGGCCAGCGGGATCCCTGAGCAGTTCTTC,CASSTGASGIPEQFF
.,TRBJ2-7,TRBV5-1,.,TGCGCCAGCAGTTCCCCACCCCATGCCTACGAGCAGTACTTC,CASSSPPHAYEQYF
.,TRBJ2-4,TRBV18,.,TGTGCCAGCTCACGCGAGGGGGTCGGTGGCATTCAGTACTTC,CASSREGVGGIQYF
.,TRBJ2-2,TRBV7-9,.,TGTGCCAGCAGCCCGGGGGGCAGCCTCCACTACACCGGGGAGCTGTTTTTT,CASSPGGSLHYTGELFF
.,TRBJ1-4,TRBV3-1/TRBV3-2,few,TGTGCCAGCACCTCGGGAGGCAAACTGTTTTTT,CASTSGGKLFF
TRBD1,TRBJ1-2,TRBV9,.,TGTGCCAGCAGCCCCTGGACAGGGGATTACTATGGCTACACCTTC,CASSPWTGDYYGYTF
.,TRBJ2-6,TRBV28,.,TGTGCCACTAACTCTGGGGCCAACGTCCTGACTTTC,CATNSGANVLTF
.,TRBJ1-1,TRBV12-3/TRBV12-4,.,TGTGCCAGCAGTTTAGGGACAGTTAGTCACTTT,CASSLGTVSHF
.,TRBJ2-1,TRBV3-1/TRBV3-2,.,TGTGCCAGCAGCCAAGAAGGAGGAAAAACGGGGACCTCCTACAATGAGCAGTTCTTC,CASSQEGGKTGTSYNEQFF
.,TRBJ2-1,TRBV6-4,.,TGTGCCAGCAGTGGATCTCCGAGTAATGAGCAGTTCTTC,CASSGSPSNEQFF
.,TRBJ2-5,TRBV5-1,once,TGCGCCAGCAGCTCCCTACTTGGGTCTCAAGAGACCCAGTACTTC,CASSSLLGSQETQYF
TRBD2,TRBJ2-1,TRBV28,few,TGTGCCAGCACCCCAGGACTAGCGACCTACAATGAGCAGTTCTTC,CASTPGLATYNEQFF
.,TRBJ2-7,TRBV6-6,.,TGTGCCAGCAGTCCCAGACAGCGATCTTCCTACGAGCAGTACTTC,CASSPRQRSSYEQYF
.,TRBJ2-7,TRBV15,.,TGTGCCACCAGCAGAGTAAGCGATCCCTACGAGCAGTACTTC,CATSRVSDPYEQYF
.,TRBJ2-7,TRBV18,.,TGTGCCAGCTCACCACCTGGGCTGAGCTCCTACGAGCAGTACTTC,CASSPPGLSSYEQYF
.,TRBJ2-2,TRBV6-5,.,TGTGCCAGCAGCCGACTACAGGGTACCGGGGAGCTGTTTTTT,CASSRLQGTGELFF
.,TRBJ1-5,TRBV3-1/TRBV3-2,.,TGTGCCAGCAGCCAAGGTAGCAATCAGCCCCAGCATTTT,CASSQGSNQPQHF
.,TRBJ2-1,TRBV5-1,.,TGCGCCAGCAGCCCCCACGTGGCGGGAAGCAATGAGCAGTTCTTC,CASSPHVAGSNEQFF
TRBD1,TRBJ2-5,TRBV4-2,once,TGTGCCAGCAGCCAAGATCTGGGACAGCAAGAGACCCAGTACTTC,CASSQDLGQQETQYF
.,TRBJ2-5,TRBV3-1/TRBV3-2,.,TGTGCCAGCAGCTCCTCCACGTACTCCCAAGAGACCCAGTACTTC,CASSSSTYSQETQYF
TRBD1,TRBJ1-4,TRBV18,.,TGTGCCAGCTCGGCACAGGGGTTCTTGAATGAAAAACTGTTTTTT,CASSAQGFLNEKLFF
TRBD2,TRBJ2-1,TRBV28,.,TGTGCCAGCAGTTTATGGACTAGCGGGACGGACAATGAGCAGTTCTTC,CASSLWTSGTDNEQFF
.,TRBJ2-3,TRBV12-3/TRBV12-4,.,TGTGCCAGCAGGGAGCGGGCAGATACGCAGTATTTT,CASRERADTQYF
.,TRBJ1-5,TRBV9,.,TGTGCCAGCAGCCCTGGGACGGCCGGACGTCAGCCCCAGCATTTT,CASSPGTAGRQPQHF
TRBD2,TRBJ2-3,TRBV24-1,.,TGTGCCACCAGTGATTTGCGAGGGACTAGATCAGTAACAGATACGCAGTATTTT,CATSDLRGTRSVTDTQYF